Following are 28 T cell receptor beta chains from one sample sequenced in a study of OX40 agonist ivuxolimab in advanced cancers. Data came from immunoSEQ multiplex PCR; TCRdb stores just in-frame clones and leaves some out. The sample yields 55,000 to 80,000 clones, roughly 80% seen once. This material consisted of CD4+ or CD8+ T cells sorted from blood, taken in a trial of the OX40 agonist ivuxolimab. Receptor source: an adult with an advanced solid tumor such as melanoma, head and neck, liver or kidney cancer.

The rearrangement uses TRBV9 and TRBJ2-5, with 12 bases lining up with TRBD2. The germline V gene has CDR1 SGDLS and CDR2 YYNGEE. Losses at the gene ends were 3 bases for V and 2 bases for J; bases not matched to a gene: 2. The CDR3 is 15 residues long. The CDR3 is CASSAGLAGQETQYF. DNA of the CDR3: TGTGCCAGCAGCGCCGGACTAGCGGGACAAGAGACCCAGTACTTC.

This clone showed up just once. The chain employs TRBV10-3 and TRBJ2-3; no firm D call. Deletions cut 7 bases from V and 0 bases from J, with 20 bases between. Germline assignment: CDR1 ENHRY and CDR2 SYGVKD. The CDR3 consists of 17 residues. CDR3 protein: CAINSAETTHSTDTQYF. CDR3 DNA sequence: TGTGCCATCAACAGCGCGGAGACAACCCATAGCACAGATACGCAGTATTTT.

This sequence joins TRBV6-5 and TRBJ2-7; 8 bases match TRBD1. CDR1 MNHEY and CDR2 SVGAGI come from the germline V gene. The CDR3 runs to 14 residues. V lost 6 bases to trimming and J lost 3 bases; unmatched junction nucleotides: 7. Written as DNA, the CDR3 is TGTGCCAGCAGCAGGGGGCAGGGTTACTACGAGCAGTACTTC. This encodes CASSRGQGYYEQYF.

The chain is built from TRBV7-6 and TRBJ1-1, with 11 nucleotides matching TRBD1. This CDR3 is 17 amino acids long. J gave up 4 bases and V 5 bases, and 12 bases lay outside the gene matches. Germline values: CDR1 SGHVS, CDR2 FNYEAQ. The CDR3 region is CASSRLPGTGGTTEAFF. In DNA form, the CDR3 reads TGTGCCAGCAGCCGACTCCCCGGGACAGGGGGTACCACTGAAGCTTTCTTT.

A single count supports this clone. The chain is built from TRBV19 and TRBJ1-5; D is possibly TRBD1 (5 bases). V was clipped by 10 bases and J by 4 bases, with 23 bases between them. The CDR3 length is 16 residues. Germline lookup yields CDR1 LNHDA and CDR2 SQIVND (reference sequence). The CDR3 DNA reads as TGTGCCACCAACCTTACCCCATACAGGACGAATCAGCCCCAGCATTTT. Protein product: CATNLTPYRTNQPQHF.

This clone was detected only a few times. The chain carries TRBV11-2 and TRBJ1-2, with D uncertain. Between the trimmed V and J ends, which lost 1 base and 4 bases, there was a span of 10 bases. Per the germline V gene, CDR1 is SGHAT and CDR2 is FQNNGV. The CDR3 covers 14 residues. In DNA form, the CDR3 reads TGTGCCAGCAGCTTAGTTGGGGAATTCTATGGCTACACCTTC. Protein: CASSLVGEFYGYTF. Combining the CDR3 with reference TRBV11-2 and TRBJ1-2 gives the whole variable domain EAGVAQSPRYKIIEKRQSVAFWCNPISGHATLYWYQQILGQGPKLLIQFQNNGVVDDSQLPKDRFSAERLKGVDSTLKIQPAKLEDSAVYLCASSLVGEFYGYTFGSGTRLTVV.

The genes are TRBV7-2 and TRBJ2-5; 10 bases are shared with TRBD1. Per the germline V gene, CDR1 is SGHTA and CDR2 is FQGNSA. The CDR3 has 17 residues. The ends lost 0 bases at V and 4 bases at J; junction bases unmatched: 8. The CDR3 protein is CASSLATGGVGRETQYF. For the CDR3, the DNA is TGTGCCAGCAGCTTAGCGACAGGGGGCGTAGGTAGAGAGACCCAGTACTTC.

The chain joins TRBV6-1 to TRBJ1-4; 11 bases are a match to TRBD1. Germline trimming cut 7 bases from V and 6 bases from J; bases unmatched to any gene: 7. CDR1 and CDR2 (germline): MNHNS, SASEGT. The CDR3 extends over 15 amino acids. The CDR3 nucleotides read TGTGCCAGCAAGATCCGGGGACAGGGGGATGAAAAACTGTTTTTT. The encoded protein is CASKIRGQGDEKLFF.

The chain has TRBV6-5 and TRBJ2-2; 8 nucleotides agree with TRBD2. Germline assignment: CDR1 MNHEY and CDR2 SVGAGI. The CDR3 has 15 residues. The trim removed 10 bases at V and 0 bases at J, leaving 7 bases unmatched. The CDR3 nucleotides are TGTGCCACCCAGGAGACTAGCGCGAACACCGGGGAGCTGTTTTTT. This translates into CATQETSANTGELFF.

V usage is TRBV15 and J usage is TRBJ2-3; 10 bases are shared with TRBD1. V was pared by 2 bases and J by 1 base, with 3 bases of the junction left unmatched. CDR3 length: 16 amino acids. Germline V gives CDR1 LNHNV, CDR2 YYDKDF (reference sequence). CDR3 bases: TGTGCCACCAGCAGACCTGGGACAGGGGGCACAGATACGCAGTATTTT. This gives the protein CATSRPGTGGTDTQYF.

The chain combines TRBV10-3 with TRBJ1-1; no reliable D call. V gave up 2 bases and J gave up 5 bases, with 12 bases separating them. CDR3 length: 14 residues. Germline V lookup: CDR1 ENHRY, CDR2 SYGVKD. CDR3 DNA sequence: TGTGCCATCAGTGAGGCGGGTCAAGGTACTGAAGCTTTCTTT. This sequence encodes CAISEAGQGTEAFF.

V is TRBV4-1 and J is TRBJ2-3; 7 nucleotides align to TRBD2. Per germline, CDR1 MGHRA and CDR2 YSYEKL. The CDR3 is 17 amino acids. After removal of 0 bases from V and 2 bases from J, the junction contained 8 bases not matched to a gene. The CDR3 here is CASSQDFVAGPTDTQYF. CDR3 in DNA: TGCGCCAGCAGCCAAGATTTCGTAGCGGGCCCCACAGATACGCAGTATTTT.

The chain combines TRBV7-3 with TRBJ1-3; a possible D gene is TRBD1 (5 bases). The CDR3 runs to 15 residues. CDR1 SGHTA and CDR2 FQGTGA come from the germline V gene. Between the trimmed V and J ends, which lost 2 bases and 2 bases, there was a span of 10 bases. Here the CDR3 DNA reads TGTGCCAGCAGCTTAGTATCAGGGACTGGAAACACCATATATTTT. This gives the protein CASSLVSGTGNTIYF.

The chain is built from TRBV19 and TRBJ2-5; 11 bases are shared with TRBD2. CDR3 length equals 16 residues. Trimming removed 5 bases from V and 0 bases from J; junction bases left unmatched: 5. Per germline, CDR1 LNHDA and CDR2 SQIVND (reference sequence). The CDR3 loop reads CASSVLSGRDQETQYF. In DNA form, the CDR3 reads TGTGCCAGTAGTGTCCTTAGCGGGAGGGACCAAGAGACCCAGTACTTC.

The rearrangement uses TRBV18 and TRBJ2-7; TRBD1 matches at 9 bases. The germline V gene encodes CDR1 KGHSH and CDR2 LQKENI. V shed 6 bases and J 5 bases; nucleotides not matched to a gene: 11. The CDR3 runs to 15 residues. CDR3 loop: CASSPRTGVRDEQYF. The CDR3 DNA is TGTGCCAGCTCCCCCAGGACAGGGGTAAGGGACGAGCAGTACTTC.

The CDR3: CASSQEQIYSNQPQHF. The CDR3 DNA sequence: TGTGCCAGCAGCCAAGAACAGATCTATAGCAATCAGCCCCAGCATTTT. This sequence joins TRBV4-2 and TRBJ1-5, with D unclear. Germline values: CDR1 LGHNA, CDR2 YNFKEQ. The CDR3 has 16 amino acids. Trimming stripped 0 bases from V and 0 bases from J, with 9 bases between.

This clone has a handful of counts. V usage is TRBV11-2 and J usage is TRBJ1-1; D may be TRBD1 (5 bases). The V and J ends lost 0 bases and 0 bases respectively, with 8 bases between them. The CDR3 extends over 15 amino acids. Germline V gives CDR1 SGHAT, CDR2 FQNNGV. CDR3 amino acids: CASSLDPGMNTEAFF. The DNA for the CDR3 is TGTGCCAGCAGCTTAGATCCAGGGATGAACACTGAAGCTTTCTTT.

CDR3 coding DNA: TGTGCTAGTGGTCAACAGGGGCTCTATAACGTCCTGACTTTC. The encoded protein is CASGQQGLYNVLTF. The chain employs TRBV12-5 and TRBJ2-6; 7 bases match TRBD1. J gave up 10 bases and V 5 bases, and 8 bases lay outside the gene matches. Germline V gene data show CDR1 as LGHNT and CDR2 as FRNRAP. The CDR3 totals 14 residues.

The chain uses TRBV4-1 and TRBJ2-3; 9 positions match TRBD2. Germline CDR1 and CDR2: MGHRA and YSYEKL. This CDR3 is built from 13 residues. V lost 5 bases and J lost 14; bases outside the gene matches: 11. The CDR3 coding sequence is TGCGCCAGCAGCTCAGCCTCCGGGACTAGCAGGTATTTT. Encoded protein: CASSSASGTSRYF.

The chain links TRBV30 to TRBJ1-5, with D maybe TRBD1 (5 bases). CDR3 length: 15 amino acids. V was pared by 4 bases and J by 3 bases, with 16 bases between. Germline-derived CDR1 and CDR2 are GTSNPN and SVGIG (reference sequence). CDR3 in DNA: TGTGCCTGGACAACCTGGGGGGGGATCAATCAGCCCCAGCATTTT. Amino acids: CAWTTWGGINQPQHF. The full variable domain, its missing parts supplied by reference TRBV30 and TRBJ1-5, is SQTIHQWPATLVQPVGSPLSLECTVEGTSNPNLYWYRQAAGRGLQLLFYSVGIGQISSEVPQNLSASRPQDRQFILSSKKLLLSDSGFYLCAWTTWGGINQPQHFGDGTRLSIL.

The chain couples TRBV9 to TRBJ1-2; no reliable D call. Trimming cost V 6 bases and J 3 bases, with 15 bases left between them. CDR3 length equals 14 residues. Germline loops: CDR1 SGDLS, CDR2 YYNGEE. The CDR3 nucleotides are TGTGCCAGCAACCTACACCCCCTGGACTATGGCTACACCTTC. It yields the protein CASNLHPLDYGYTF.

The gene calls are TRBV5-1 and TRBJ1-1; the match to TRBD1 covers 10 bases. CDR3 length equals 16 residues. V was pared by 0 bases and J by 1 base, with 3 bases of the junction left unmatched. Germline CDR1 SGHRS, CDR2 YFSETQ. CDR3 residues: CASSLETGGRNTEAFF. DNA for the CDR3: TGCGCCAGCAGCTTGGAGACAGGGGGCCGGAACACTGAAGCTTTCTTT.

This rearrangement joins TRBV7-8 to TRBJ1-4, with D unresolved. Trimming removed 3 bases at V and 8 bases at J, with 7 bases between. Germline V gene sequence: CDR1 SGHVS, CDR2 FQNEAQ. The CDR3 spans 12 residues. The CDR3 is CASSLSFEKLFF. The DNA for the CDR3 is TGTGCCAGCAGCTTGTCTTTCGAAAAACTGTTTTTT.

J is TRBJ2-5 and V is TRBV4-2; TRBD2 matches at 14 bases. Germline trimming cut 1 base from V and 5 bases from J; bases unmatched to any gene: 9. The germline gives CDR1 LGHNA, CDR2 YNFKEQ. This CDR3 contains 18 residues. DNA for the CDR3: TGTGCCAGCAGCCAAGGGACTAGCGGGGGGCAGGTCTCGGAGACCCAGTACTTC. As protein: CASSQGTSGGQVSETQYF.

This chain uses TRBV7-2 with TRBJ2-5, with TRBD2 matching 8 bases. The ends lost 3 bases at V and 11 bases at J; junction bases unmatched: 5. The CDR3 length is 12 residues. The germline V gene encodes CDR1 SGHTA and CDR2 FQGNSA. CDR3 region: CASSFVQREQYF. The CDR3 coding sequence is TGTGCCAGCAGCTTCGTCCAGCGGGAGCAGTACTTC.

The chain links TRBV10-3 to TRBJ1-1, with D possibly matching TRBD1 (5 bases). V lost 6 bases and J lost 1, with 15 bases in between. Germline assignment: CDR1 ENHRY and CDR2 SYGVKD. The CDR3 is 15 amino acids. In nucleotides, the CDR3 is TGTGCCATCAGCAACACTAAAACAGGGAACACTGAAGCTTTCTTT. Amino acids: CAISNTKTGNTEAFF.

The chain uses TRBV10-2 and TRBJ1-1; 7 bases align to TRBD1. CDR1 WSHSY and CDR2 SAAADI come from the germline V gene. V lost 4 bases and J lost 7; bases outside the gene matches: 15. This CDR3 is built from 16 residues. CDR3 in DNA: TGCGCCAGCAGTGGGGCGACGTTAACAGGGGCCAATGAAGCTTTCTTT. Translation: CASSGATLTGANEAFF.

The chain uses TRBV19 and TRBJ2-7; the match to TRBD2 covers 7 bases. CDR3 size: 16 residues. V was clipped by 1 base and J by 5 bases; unmatched bases: 11. Germline V gene lookup returns CDR1 LNHDA and CDR2 SQIVND (reference sequence). The CDR3 loop is CASSIGGGNAIHEQYF. CDR3 bases: TGTGCCAGTAGTATAGGGGGGGGAAATGCTATCCACGAGCAGTACTTC.